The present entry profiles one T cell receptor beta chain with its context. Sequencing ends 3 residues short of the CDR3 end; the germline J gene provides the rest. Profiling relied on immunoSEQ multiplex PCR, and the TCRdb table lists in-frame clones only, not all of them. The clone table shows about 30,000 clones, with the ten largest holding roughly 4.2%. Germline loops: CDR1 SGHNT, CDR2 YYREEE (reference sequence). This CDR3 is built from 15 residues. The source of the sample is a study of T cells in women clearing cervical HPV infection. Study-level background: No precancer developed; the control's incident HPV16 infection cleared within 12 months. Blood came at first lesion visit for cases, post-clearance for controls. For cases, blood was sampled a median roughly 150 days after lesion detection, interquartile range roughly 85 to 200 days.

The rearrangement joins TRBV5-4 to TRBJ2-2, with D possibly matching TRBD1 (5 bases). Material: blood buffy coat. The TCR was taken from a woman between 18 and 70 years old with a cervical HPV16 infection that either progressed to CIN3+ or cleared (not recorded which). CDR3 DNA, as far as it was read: TGTGCCAGCAGCTCGACAGCTTCAGCTAATGAAAAG. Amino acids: CASSSTASANEK. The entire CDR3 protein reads CASSSTASANEKLFF. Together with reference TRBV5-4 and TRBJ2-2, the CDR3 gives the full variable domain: ETGVTQSPTHLIKTRGQQVTLRCSSQSGHNTVSWYQQALGQGPQFIFQYYREEENGRGNFPPRFSGLQFPNYSSELNVNALELDDSALYLCASSSTASANEKLFFGEGSRLTVL.